This T cell receptor (beta chain) was documented in a study of OX40 agonist ivuxolimab in advanced cancers. Germline values: CDR1 SGHTA, CDR2 FQGNSA. This CDR3 comprises 12 residues. Between the trimmed V and J ends, which lost 5 bases and 4 bases, there was a span of 7 bases. As concerns this clone: The antigen is unknown.

Baseline was the first blood sampling point, followed by cycle 4 day 1 and cycle 7 day 1. Study results and caveats: Expanded clones were, on average, more numerous among CD8+ T cells than CD4+. The work left the antigen specificity of expanded peripheral T cells undetermined.

The table came from immunoSEQ multiplex PCR; TCRdb's copy has only in-frame clones and leaves some out. The data hold fewer than 95,000 clones, with under 85% observed a single time. The sample was CD4+ or CD8+ T cells sorted from blood, taken in a trial of the OX40 agonist ivuxolimab. The clonotype comes from an adult with an advanced solid tumor such as melanoma, head and neck, liver or kidney cancer. The gene calls are TRBV7-2 and TRBJ2-3, with D possibly matching TRBD1 (5 bases). CDR3 protein: CASSPTADTQYF. The CDR3, as DNA: TGTGCCAGCAGCCCGACAGCAGATACGCAGTATTTT.